The 32 T cell receptor beta chains in this list originate from one sample, sequenced in a study of circulating and synovial CD4+ cells in juvenile arthritis. TCRdb's copy holds only in-frame clones and misses some; the assay was immunoSEQ multiplex PCR. The sample includes approximately 31,000 clones, 90% to 95% seen only once; the top ten take 0.6% to 0.8%. Sequenced material: CD4+ T cells from blood. Source of these receptors: a human donor with juvenile idiopathic arthritis.

The chain links TRBV30 to TRBJ1-1; 7 bases map to TRBD1. The trim removed 5 bases at V and 8 bases at J, leaving 2 bases unmatched. CDR3 length: 10 amino acids. Germline V gene lookup returns CDR1 GTSNPN and CDR2 SVGIG (reference sequence). The CDR3 DNA follows: TGTGCCTGGTCCAGGGGGGAAGCTTTCTTT. Its protein is CAWSRGEAFF.

The chain carries TRBV28 and TRBJ1-1; D not resolved. Germline CDR1 reads MDHEN; CDR2 reads SYDVKM. With 1 base removed from V and 5 bases from J, the gap between germline ends came to 11 bases. This CDR3 comprises 14 residues. The CDR3 sequence: CASSLSAAGTEAFF. In DNA form, the CDR3 reads TGTGCCAGCAGTTTATCTGCCGCCGGGACTGAAGCTTTCTTT.

CDR3 sequence (DNA): TGCGCCAGCAGCTTATTCAAAACCGGGACAGGGAACGACGAGCAGTACTTC. Protein: CASSLFKTGTGNDEQYF. The chain is built from TRBV5-1 and TRBJ2-7; 9 bases are shared with TRBD1. The germline CDR1 and CDR2 sequences are SGHRS and YFSETQ. J lost 5 bases, V lost 2 bases, and 14 bases had no gene match. The CDR3 spans 17 residues.

In its sample, this clone was seen once. The gene calls are TRBV7-8 and TRBJ1-2; 11 bases fit TRBD1. The trim removed 5 bases at V and 6 bases at J, leaving 8 bases unmatched. The CDR3 loop spans 15 amino acids. CDR1 is SGHVS, CDR2 FQNEAQ, per germline. The CDR3 reads CASSTRTGGTDGYTF. CDR3 bases: TGTGCCAGCAGCACACGGACAGGGGGCACTGATGGCTACACCTTC.

The chain joins TRBV30 to TRBJ2-1; D gene ambiguous. Germline-derived CDR1 and CDR2 are GTSNPN and SVGIG (reference sequence). The CDR3 totals 14 residues. Trimming removed 4 bases from V and 1 base from J, with 11 bases in between. CDR3: CAWMIGRSYNEQFF. CDR3 DNA sequence: TGTGCCTGGATGATTGGGCGATCCTACAATGAGCAGTTCTTC.

The chain uses TRBV7-2 and TRBJ1-6; no clear D gene. This CDR3 is 12 amino acids long. The V end lost 3 bases, the J end lost 13 bases, and 10 bases lay between the germline ends. Germline CDR1 is SGHTA and CDR2 is FQGNSA. The CDR3 sequence: CASSFPGSPLHF. The CDR3 region has the DNA TGTGCCAGCAGCTTTCCAGGAAGTCCCCTCCACTTT.

The V and J genes are TRBV9 and TRBJ2-1, with D possibly being TRBD1 (6 bases). The CDR3 sequence is 15 residues long. The V gene's germline CDR1 is SGDLS and CDR2 YYNGEE. V gave up 2 bases and J gave up 6 bases, with 15 bases separating them. CDR3 sequence: CASSVSQGGSNEQFF. The CDR3 DNA sequence: TGTGCCAGCAGCGTTTCACAGGGCGGTTCCAATGAGCAGTTCTTC.

The chain links TRBV4-3 to TRBJ1-2, with 9 bases identical to TRBD1. CDR3 size: 15 residues. Germline lookup yields CDR1 LGHNA and CDR2 YSLEER. J was trimmed by 2 bases and V by 2 bases; bases with no gene match: 3. In nucleotides, the CDR3 is TGCGCCAGCAGCCAAACGGGGACAGGGAACTATGGCTACACCTTC. This translates into CASSQTGTGNYGYTF.

This clone was picked up a small number of times. The chain has TRBV7-9 and TRBJ1-3; D is perhaps TRBD1 (6 bases). With 6 bases removed from V and 0 bases from J, the gap between germline ends came to 15 bases. Germline V lookup: CDR1 SEHNR, CDR2 FQNEAQ (reference sequence). The CDR3 is 16 amino acids. DNA of the CDR3: TGTGCCAGCAGACGTCGACAGGAGAGCTCTGGAAACACCATATATTTT. It yields the protein CASRRRQESSGNTIYF.

The chain employs TRBV5-6 and TRBJ1-6, with unresolved D. Trimming removed 4 bases from V and 9 bases from J, with 14 bases in between. The CDR3 covers 14 residues. Germline V gene lookup returns CDR1 SGHDT and CDR2 YYEEEE. The CDR3 DNA sequence: TGTGCCAGCAGCCGGCGGGATAATGGTTCACCCCTCCACTTT. Amino acids: CASSRRDNGSPLHF. The full variable domain, in which reference TRBV5-6 and TRBJ1-6 provide the parts outside the CDR3, is DAGVTQSPTHLIKTRGQQVTLRCSPKSGHDTVSWYQQALGQGPQFIFQYYEEEERQRGNFPDRFSGHQFPNYSSELNVNALLLGDSALYLCASSRRDNGSPLHFGNGTRLTVT.

The genes are TRBV2 and TRBJ1-3; perhaps TRBD1 as D (5 bases). V shed 8 bases and J shed 2 bases, with 16 bases lying between them. The CDR3 is 15 amino acids. Germline loops: CDR1 SNHLY, CDR2 FYNNEI. The CDR3 sequence: CASGLGQSPGNTIYF. The CDR3 DNA reads as TGTGCCAGCGGTCTGGGGCAGTCTCCTGGAAACACCATATATTTT.

The DNA of the CDR3 is TGTGCCAGTAGTATCGTTCGGTACAATGAGCAGTTCTTC. It is translated as CASSIVRYNEQFF. This rearrangement joins TRBV19 to TRBJ2-1; D gene uncertain. Trimming took off 3 bases at V and 4 bases at J, with 7 bases between the two ends. The CDR3 runs 13 residues. Germline assignment: CDR1 LNHDA and CDR2 SQIVND (reference sequence).

The chain recombines TRBV29-1 with TRBJ2-7; D gene unclear. Germline V CDR1 and CDR2: SQVTM, ANQGSEA. This CDR3 has 14 amino acids. Between the trimmed V and J ends, which lost 4 bases and 3 bases, there was a span of 16 bases. The CDR3 nucleotides read TGCAGCGTTGGGGTCCCGGCGGCCCTCTACGAGCAGTACTTC. Translating it yields CSVGVPAALYEQYF.

This clone occurred once. The J gene is TRBJ1-4, the V gene TRBV28; 9 bases map to TRBD1. With 3 bases clipped from V and 10 bases from J, the junction kept 6 bases outside the gene matches. Germline V lookup: CDR1 MDHEN, CDR2 SYDVKM. This CDR3 region has 14 residues. The CDR3 reads CASSLGQGLGKLFF. The CDR3 DNA sequence: TGTGCCAGCAGTTTGGGACAGGGACTTGGAAAACTGTTTTTT.

This chain connects TRBV15 to TRBJ2-3; TRBD1 matches at 11 bases. CDR1 and CDR2 from the germline V gene are LNHNV and YYDKDF (reference sequence). CDR3 size: 16 residues. The junction had 10 bases not matched to a gene; V was cut back by 6 bases and J by 5 bases. The CDR3 region is CATRDGTGGGVDTQYF. CDR3 coding DNA: TGTGCCACCAGGGACGGGACAGGGGGTGGTGTAGATACGCAGTATTTT.

This chain uses TRBV7-9 with TRBJ2-4; TRBD1 matches 12 bases. CDR3 length equals 16 residues. Germline CDR1 is SEHNR and CDR2 is FQNEAQ (reference sequence). V was clipped by 2 bases and J by 4 bases; unmatched bases: 3. CDR3 loop: CASSLRDRGLKNIQYF. The DNA of the CDR3 is TGTGCCAGCAGCTTAAGGGACAGGGGGCTAAAAAACATTCAGTACTTC.

This chain joins TRBV6-6 and TRBJ2-1; 11 nucleotides line up with TRBD1. V trimming: 2 bases; J trimming: 2 bases; junction bases outside the gene matches: 2. CDR1 MNHNY and CDR2 SVGAGI come from the germline V gene (reference sequence). The CDR3 is 16 residues long. This CDR3 is CASSYGDRGAYNEQFF. In DNA, the CDR3 is TGTGCCAGCAGTTACGGGGACAGGGGGGCCTACAATGAGCAGTTCTTC.

The sample holds one count of this clone. The gene calls are TRBV19 and TRBJ2-5, with unresolved D. This CDR3 has 13 amino acids. Between the trimmed V and J ends, which lost 5 bases and 0 bases, there was a span of 7 bases. CDR1 and CDR2 from the germline V gene are LNHDA and SQIVND (reference sequence). The CDR3 region is CASSLANQETQYF. The DNA of the CDR3 is TGTGCCAGTAGTTTAGCTAACCAAGAGACCCAGTACTTC. The full variable domain, with the rest looked up from reference TRBV19 and TRBJ2-5, is DGGITQSPKYLFRKEGQNVTLSCEQNLNHDAMYWYRQDPGQGLRLIYYSQIVNDFQKGDIAEGYSVSREKKESFPLTVTSAQKNPTAFYLCASSLANQETQYFGPGTRLLVL.

The sample holds one count of this clone. The chain has TRBV5-1 and TRBJ1-2; TRBD1 aligns across 10 bases. V gave up 5 bases and J gave up 6 bases; unmatched junction bases: 10. This CDR3 is 15 amino acids long. Germline V gene data show CDR1 as SGHRS and CDR2 as YFSETQ. The CDR3 loop is CASRTGGYPGDGYTF. CDR3 bases: TGCGCCAGCAGGACAGGGGGCTACCCCGGGGATGGCTACACCTTC.

This chain links TRBV9 with TRBJ2-1; 10 positions agree with TRBD1. The ends lost 0 bases at V and 7 bases at J; junction bases unmatched: 4. Germline CDR1 reads SGDLS; CDR2 reads YYNGEE. The length of the CDR3 is 15 residues. CDR3 sequence reads: CASSVVDRGRNEQFF. The CDR3 region has the DNA TGTGCCAGCAGCGTAGTCGACAGGGGGCGAAATGAGCAGTTCTTC.

This clone has a single count. The genes are TRBV11-2 and TRBJ2-7; TRBD2 matches 8 bases. From germline, CDR1 is SGHAT and CDR2 FQNNGV. The V segment lost 0 bases and the J segment 7 bases; nucleotides outside the gene matches: 8. The CDR3 is 15 amino acids. The CDR3 loop reads CASSLDGSGSGEQYF. CDR3 sequence (DNA): TGTGCCAGCAGCTTAGACGGCAGCGGGAGCGGGGAGCAGTACTTC.

V and J are TRBV11-3 and TRBJ2-2; 8 bases align to TRBD1. V was clipped by 4 bases and J by 5 bases; unmatched bases: 6. CDR1 is SGHNT and CDR2 is YENEEA in the germline V gene. The CDR3 is made up of 15 amino acids. This chain's CDR3 is CASSSDDRGTGELFF. The CDR3 coding sequence is TGTGCCAGCAGCTCTGACGACAGGGGTACCGGGGAGCTGTTTTTT.

V is TRBV5-1 and J is TRBJ2-5; tentative D call: TRBD1 (6 bases). The CDR3 covers 15 residues. Germline V lookup: CDR1 SGHRS, CDR2 YFSETQ. Deletions cut 0 bases from V and 4 bases from J, with 13 bases between. CDR3 protein: CASSLGWGLGETQYF. The CDR3 DNA reads TGCGCCAGCAGCTTGGGCTGGGGGCTCGGAGAGACCCAGTACTTC.

Regarding this clone: Compared with germline, one end of the junction differs, possibly owing to a read error. The chain has TRBV15 and TRBJ1-4; 11 bases fit TRBD1. CDR3 size: 14 residues. Germline loops: CDR1 LNHNV, CDR2 YYDKDF (reference sequence). The CDR3 bases are TGTGCCACCAGCAGGGGGACAGGGGGTGAAAAAATGTTTTTT. Translation: CATSRGTGGEKMFF.

This chain connects TRBV21-1 to TRBJ2-5; TRBD2 is taken as the D call from the table, unchecked against the DNA. TRBV21-1 is classified as a pseudogene. This CDR3 contains 12 residues. CDR3 sequence (DNA): TGTGCCAGCAGCAAATATCAAGAGACCCAGTACTTC. Protein product: CASSKYQETQYF.

In this sample, this clone turned up once. The chain couples TRBV2 to TRBJ2-5, with D uncertain. The CDR3 extends over 14 amino acids. In germline, CDR1 is SNHLY, CDR2 FYNNEI. Trimming cost V 2 bases and J 3 bases, with 10 bases left between them. The CDR3 nucleotides are TGTGCCAGCAGTGAATGGGCTGAGAAAGAGACCCAGTACTTC. Protein: CASSEWAEKETQYF.

This chain connects TRBV6-5 to TRBJ1-1; 9 nucleotides line up with TRBD1. The CDR3 is 14 residues long. Germline V gene lookup returns CDR1 MNHEY and CDR2 SVGAGI. The V segment lost 6 bases and the J segment 3 bases; nucleotides outside the gene matches: 5. For the CDR3, the DNA is TGTGCCAGCAGGGGGACAGGGCCCTACACTGAAGCTTTCTTT. As protein: CASRGTGPYTEAFF.

This clone was detected only once. The CDR3 loop is CASSLGAGRDTEAFF. As DNA, the CDR3 is TGTGCCAGCAGCTTAGGGGCAGGGAGGGACACTGAAGCTTTCTTT. This chain connects TRBV7-8 to TRBJ1-1, with D possibly matching TRBD1 (5 bases). This CDR3 spans 15 amino acids. V was cut by 1 base and J by 3 bases, with 12 bases left in between. Germline CDR1 and CDR2: SGHVS and FQNEAQ.

The chain joins TRBV5-5 to TRBJ1-1; TRBD1 aligns across 7 bases. Germline loops: CDR1 SGHKS, CDR2 YYEKEE (reference sequence). The CDR3 runs to 13 residues. V shed 7 bases, J shed 3 bases, and the junction held 6 bases outside the gene matches. The CDR3, as DNA: TGTGCCAGCGCACAAGACAGGGACACTGAAGCTTTCTTT. Protein product: CASAQDRDTEAFF.

J is TRBJ1-5 and V is TRBV30; 8 bases line up with TRBD1. The V gene end was trimmed by 8 bases and the J gene end by 6 bases; junction bases not matched to a gene: 12. Germline values: CDR1 GTSNPN, CDR2 SVGIG (reference sequence). The CDR3 totals 14 residues. CDR3: CAHGAQGAGQPQHF. The DNA of the CDR3 is TGTGCCCATGGGGCGCAGGGGGCAGGTCAGCCCCAGCATTTT.

V and J are TRBV9 and TRBJ2-1, with TRBD1 identical over 7 bases. The CDR3 loop spans 15 amino acids. Germline V gene sequence: CDR1 SGDLS, CDR2 YYNGEE. The V gene end was trimmed by 3 bases and the J gene end by 4 bases; junction bases not matched to a gene: 7. The CDR3: CASSARGQSYNEQFF. In DNA, the CDR3 is TGTGCCAGCAGCGCGAGGGGACAGAGTTACAATGAGCAGTTCTTC.

V usage is TRBV27 and J usage is TRBJ1-4; D may be TRBD1 (5 bases). The V end lost 3 bases, the J end lost 8 bases, and 13 bases lay between the germline ends. This CDR3 has 14 residues. The V gene's germline CDR1 is MNHEY and CDR2 SMNVEV (reference sequence). This CDR3 reads CASSLDRGYEKLFF. The CDR3 region has the DNA TGTGCCAGCAGTTTGGATAGGGGATACGAAAAACTGTTTTTT.